The rows below give T cell receptor beta chains drawn from one sample of a study of regulatory T cells in long-lasting Graves disease. One entry per CDR3 protein results from TCRdb running MiXCR on the multiplex PCR reads. The repertoire holds 420,000 or so distinct CDR3 sequences, about 20% seen once, with roughly 30% in the top ten. The source was peripheral blood mononuclear cells (PBMCs), collected when the disease was refractory, from a patient treated with antithyroid drugs. The receptors derive from a female donor with Graves disease. CDR3s include the opening cysteine and the closing phenylalanine or tryptophan. A D gene is named only where the DNA matches it firmly. Clone size is given for some rows only: seen once, a few or many times, or a class if the clone is expanded.

cdr3_length: 15
d_call: .
clone_size: few
v_call: TRBV7-8
j_call: TRBJ1-2
cdr3_nt: TGTGCCAGCAGCTATGATCCGACGCCCAGGAGTGGCTACACCTTC
cdr3_aa: CASSYDPTPRSGYTF

cdr3_length: 13
d_call: TRBD2
clone_size: .
v_call: TRBV5-1
j_call: TRBJ2-5
cdr3_nt: TGCGCCAGCAGCCCGGGACTAGAAGAGACCCAGTACTTC
cdr3_aa: CASSPGLEETQYF

cdr3_length: 17
d_call: TRBD1
clone_size: .
v_call: TRBV20-1
j_call: TRBJ2-5
cdr3_nt: TGCAGTGCTAGAGAACTGACAGGGACAATCCAACAAGAGACCCAGTACTTC
cdr3_aa: CSARELTGTIQQETQYF

cdr3_length: 15
d_call: TRBD1
clone_size: .
v_call: TRBV7-6
j_call: TRBJ2-7
cdr3_nt: TGTGCCAGCAGCTTAAGGACAGGTTTAGCCTACGAGCAGTACTTC
cdr3_aa: CASSLRTGLAYEQYF

cdr3_length: 16
d_call: TRBD2
clone_size: few
v_call: TRBV28
j_call: TRBJ2-7
cdr3_nt: TGTGCCAGCAGTTTATTAGTGTCTAGCGGGCTCCCGCGGCAGTACTTC
cdr3_aa: CASSLLVSSGLPRQYF

cdr3_length: 13
d_call: .
clone_size: many
v_call: TRBV12-3/TRBV12-4
j_call: TRBJ1-1
cdr3_nt: TGTGCCAGCAGTTTTGACAGCTACACTGAAGCTTTCTTT
cdr3_aa: CASSFDSYTEAFF

cdr3_length: 14
d_call: .
clone_size: .
v_call: TRBV2
j_call: TRBJ2-7
cdr3_nt: TGTGCCAGCAGTGACGGCAGGGGTGTCTACGAGCAGTACTTC
cdr3_aa: CASSDGRGVYEQYF

cdr3_length: 15
d_call: .
clone_size: .
v_call: TRBV7-2
j_call: TRBJ2-2
cdr3_nt: TGTGCCAGCAGCTTATCGGCAGCGAACACCGGGGAGCTGTTTTTT
cdr3_aa: CASSLSAANTGELFF

cdr3_length: 15
d_call: .
clone_size: .
v_call: TRBV6-1
j_call: TRBJ2-5
cdr3_nt: TGTGCCAGCAGTGCTTACGGGGCTCCCCAAGAGACCCAGTACTTC
cdr3_aa: CASSAYGAPQETQYF

cdr3_length: 16
d_call: TRBD1
clone_size: many
v_call: TRBV2
j_call: TRBJ1-3
cdr3_nt: TGTGCCAGCAGTGGGGACAGATTCTCCTCTGGAAACACCATATATTTT
cdr3_aa: CASSGDRFSSGNTIYF

cdr3_length: 15
d_call: .
clone_size: few
v_call: TRBV5-4
j_call: TRBJ2-2
cdr3_nt: TGTGCCAGCAGCGCCCTAGGACCGAACACCGGGGAGCTGTTTTTT
cdr3_aa: CASSALGPNTGELFF

cdr3_length: 13
d_call: .
clone_size: .
v_call: TRBV20-1
j_call: TRBJ2-7
cdr3_nt: TGCAGTGCTAGAGATGGCAGGGGAGACGAGCAGTACTTC
cdr3_aa: CSARDGRGDEQYF

cdr3_length: 14
d_call: TRBD1
clone_size: few
v_call: TRBV27
j_call: TRBJ1-4
cdr3_nt: TGTGCCAGCAGGAGAGGGACAGTTAATGAAAAACTGTTTTTT
cdr3_aa: CASRRGTVNEKLFF

cdr3_length: 13
d_call: .
clone_size: few
v_call: TRBV9
j_call: TRBJ2-1
cdr3_nt: TGTGCCAGCAGCGCAGGGTCCGTTGGTGAGCAGTTCTTC
cdr3_aa: CASSAGSVGEQFF

cdr3_length: 15
d_call: TRBD1
clone_size: .
v_call: TRBV7-9
j_call: TRBJ2-7
cdr3_nt: TGTGCCAGCAGACCTTTAACCGGGACAGGGAACGAGCAGTACTTC
cdr3_aa: CASRPLTGTGNEQYF

cdr3_length: 11
d_call: .
clone_size: many
v_call: TRBV2
j_call: TRBJ1-2
cdr3_nt: TGTGCCAGCAGTGGGGTCTATGGCTACACCTTC
cdr3_aa: CASSGVYGYTF

cdr3_length: 14
d_call: .
clone_size: .
v_call: TRBV7-2
j_call: TRBJ1-3
cdr3_nt: TGTGCCAGCAGCTTAGGATTGGGCGGGAACACCATATATTTT
cdr3_aa: CASSLGLGGNTIYF

cdr3_length: 14
d_call: .
clone_size: many
v_call: TRBV20-1
j_call: TRBJ2-2
cdr3_nt: TGCAGTGCTAGACCGGGTGTGAACACCGGGGAGCTGTTTTTT
cdr3_aa: CSARPGVNTGELFF

cdr3_length: 15
d_call: .
clone_size: many
v_call: TRBV15
j_call: TRBJ2-5
cdr3_nt: TGTGCCACCAGCAGAGAGGCAGGGCTTGTCGAGACCCAGTACTTC
cdr3_aa: CATSREAGLVETQYF

cdr3_length: 15
d_call: .
clone_size: .
v_call: TRBV9
j_call: TRBJ2-7
cdr3_nt: TGTGCCAGCAGCGTAGGGGCGGGACATTCCTACGAGCAGTACTTC
cdr3_aa: CASSVGAGHSYEQYF

cdr3_length: 15
d_call: TRBD1
clone_size: .
v_call: TRBV3-1
j_call: TRBJ2-7
cdr3_nt: TGTGCCAGCAGCCAAGCTGGGACAGGGTCAGACGAGCAGTACTTC
cdr3_aa: CASSQAGTGSDEQYF

cdr3_length: 16
d_call: .
clone_size: .
v_call: TRBV24-1
j_call: TRBJ2-1
cdr3_nt: TGTGCCACCAGTGATTTGCACAGGGGGGGGTACAATGAGCAGTTCTTC
cdr3_aa: CATSDLHRGGYNEQFF

cdr3_length: 11
d_call: .
clone_size: few
v_call: TRBV29-1
j_call: TRBJ1-6
cdr3_nt: TGCAGCGTCGCCCCAAATTCACCCCTCCACTTT
cdr3_aa: CSVAPNSPLHF

cdr3_length: 13
d_call: .
clone_size: many
v_call: TRBV27
j_call: TRBJ2-7
cdr3_nt: TGTGCCAGCAGTTTCGGCGGAACCTACGAGCAGTACTTC
cdr3_aa: CASSFGGTYEQYF

cdr3_length: 15
d_call: TRBD2
clone_size: few
v_call: TRBV7-2
j_call: TRBJ2-3
cdr3_nt: TGTGCCAGCAGCGAAAGCGGGGTTAGCACAGATACGCAGTATTTT
cdr3_aa: CASSESGVSTDTQYF

cdr3_length: 13
d_call: .
clone_size: .
v_call: TRBV9
j_call: TRBJ1-1
cdr3_nt: TGTGCCAGCAGCTTTCAACCAGGGGATCAAGCTTTCTTT
cdr3_aa: CASSFQPGDQAFF

cdr3_length: 19
d_call: TRBD1
clone_size: few
v_call: TRBV19
j_call: TRBJ1-5
cdr3_nt: TGTGCCAGTAGTCGGAAAACCGGGGCCTTGACAGGGTGGAAGCAGCCCCAGCATTTT
cdr3_aa: CASSRKTGALTGWKQPQHF

cdr3_length: 14
d_call: .
clone_size: many
v_call: TRBV12-3/TRBV12-4
j_call: TRBJ2-5
cdr3_nt: TGTGCCAGCAGACAACAGGGTATAAGTGAGACCCAGTACTTC
cdr3_aa: CASRQQGISETQYF

cdr3_length: 12
d_call: .
clone_size: few
v_call: TRBV19
j_call: TRBJ1-6
cdr3_nt: TGTGCCAGTAGAACCGCAGGGCGCCCCCTCCACTTT
cdr3_aa: CASRTAGRPLHF

cdr3_length: 14
d_call: .
clone_size: .
v_call: TRBV27
j_call: TRBJ2-3
cdr3_nt: TGTGCCAGCAGTTTGGCCTATAGCACAGATACGCAGTATTTT
cdr3_aa: CASSLAYSTDTQYF

cdr3_length: 13
d_call: .
clone_size: many
v_call: TRBV2
j_call: TRBJ2-1
cdr3_nt: TGTGCCAGTAAGGACAGCTCCTACAATGAGCAGTTCTTC
cdr3_aa: CASKDSSYNEQFF

cdr3_length: 16
d_call: .
clone_size: few
v_call: TRBV7-9
j_call: TRBJ2-4
cdr3_nt: TGTGCCAGCAGCTTAGCCGGGGCACTAGCCAAAAACATTCAGTACTTC
cdr3_aa: CASSLAGALAKNIQYF

cdr3_length: 15
d_call: TRBD1
clone_size: few
v_call: TRBV5-1
j_call: TRBJ1-1
cdr3_nt: TGCGCCAGCAGCTTATACAGGGGCGAGTCGTCTGAAGCTTTCTTT
cdr3_aa: CASSLYRGESSEAFF

cdr3_length: 16
d_call: .
clone_size: few
v_call: TRBV10-3
j_call: TRBJ2-2
cdr3_nt: TGTGCCATCAGCCTGACAGGAGGATCGAACACCGGGGAGCTGTTTTTT
cdr3_aa: CAISLTGGSNTGELFF

cdr3_length: 15
d_call: .
clone_size: .
v_call: TRBV2
j_call: TRBJ1-1
cdr3_nt: TGTGCCAGCGCCTCCCTGGTTGACCGGCACGCTGAAGCTTTCTTT
cdr3_aa: CASASLVDRHAEAFF

cdr3_length: 20
d_call: TRBD2
clone_size: .
v_call: TRBV20-1
j_call: TRBJ2-2
cdr3_nt: TGCAGTGCCTCCCCCAGAGAGGGTGCGGGAGGGCCGGTGGACACCGGGGAGCTGTTTTTT
cdr3_aa: CSASPREGAGGPVDTGELFF

cdr3_length: 13
d_call: .
clone_size: many
v_call: TRBV2
j_call: TRBJ1-5
cdr3_nt: TGTGCCAGCAGTGGACAGGAGAATCAGCCCCAGCATTTT
cdr3_aa: CASSGQENQPQHF

cdr3_length: 15
d_call: .
clone_size: few
v_call: TRBV6-5
j_call: TRBJ2-3
cdr3_nt: TGTGCCAGCAGTTACGTCGGGAGTGGGTCAGATACGCAGTATTTT
cdr3_aa: CASSYVGSGSDTQYF

cdr3_length: 14
d_call: .
clone_size: many
v_call: TRBV12-3/TRBV12-4
j_call: TRBJ1-5
cdr3_nt: TGTGCCAGCAGTCCAAACAGGGCGTCACAGCCCCAGCATTTT
cdr3_aa: CASSPNRASQPQHF

cdr3_length: 16
d_call: TRBD1
clone_size: once
v_call: TRBV27
j_call: TRBJ1-1
cdr3_nt: TGTGCCAGCAGACAGGACAGGGGAACTGTGAACACTAAAGCTTTCTTT
cdr3_aa: CASRQDRGTVNTKAFF

cdr3_length: 12
d_call: .
clone_size: .
v_call: TRBV5-1
j_call: TRBJ1-1
cdr3_nt: TGCGCCAGCAGCTTGGTGGACGGACGGGCTTTCTTT
cdr3_aa: CASSLVDGRAFF

cdr3_length: 17
d_call: .
clone_size: many
v_call: TRBV12-3/TRBV12-4
j_call: TRBJ1-2
cdr3_nt: TGTGCCAGCAGTTTAGGGGGAGGACCGGGCGGTGGGTATGGCTACACCTTC
cdr3_aa: CASSLGGGPGGGYGYTF

cdr3_length: 14
d_call: TRBD1
clone_size: .
v_call: TRBV5-1
j_call: TRBJ1-1
cdr3_nt: TGCGCCAGCAGCACTTCAGGGGGTCGGTCTGAAGCTTTCTTT
cdr3_aa: CASSTSGGRSEAFF

cdr3_length: 15
d_call: TRBD1
clone_size: .
v_call: TRBV7-2
j_call: TRBJ2-5
cdr3_nt: TGTGCCAGCAGCTTAGCGACCGGACAGGGAGAGACCCAGTACTTC
cdr3_aa: CASSLATGQGETQYF

cdr3_length: 16
d_call: .
clone_size: few
v_call: TRBV28
j_call: TRBJ2-3
cdr3_nt: TGTGCCAGCAGTTTATGGGGGGCGGAGCGCACAGATACGCAGTATTTT
cdr3_aa: CASSLWGAERTDTQYF

cdr3_length: 17
d_call: .
clone_size: .
v_call: TRBV7-2
j_call: TRBJ2-2
cdr3_nt: TGTGCCAGCAGCTTATTTCGGGGCGGGGGCTTATCCGGGGAGCTGTTTTTT
cdr3_aa: CASSLFRGGGLSGELFF

cdr3_length: 15
d_call: TRBD1
clone_size: many
v_call: TRBV28
j_call: TRBJ1-1
cdr3_nt: TGTGCCAGCACCCACAGGGGACTTTCGAACACTGAAGCTTTCTTT
cdr3_aa: CASTHRGLSNTEAFF

cdr3_length: 15
d_call: .
clone_size: .
v_call: TRBV5-1
j_call: TRBJ2-5
cdr3_nt: TGCGCCAGCACCCTTCTACCCGGGACCCAAGAGACCCAGTACTTC
cdr3_aa: CASTLLPGTQETQYF

cdr3_length: 14
d_call: .
clone_size: many
v_call: TRBV28
j_call: TRBJ1-4
cdr3_nt: TGTGCCAGCACCCAGGACCGGAACGCTGAAAAACTGTTTTTT
cdr3_aa: CASTQDRNAEKLFF

cdr3_length: 17
d_call: TRBD2
clone_size: many
v_call: TRBV28
j_call: TRBJ2-7
cdr3_nt: TGTGCCAGCAGTCTCACCCGGACTAGCGGGAGGAACTACGAGCAGTACTTC
cdr3_aa: CASSLTRTSGRNYEQYF

cdr3_length: 15
d_call: .
clone_size: .
v_call: TRBV19
j_call: TRBJ2-7
cdr3_nt: TGTGCCAGTAGTATAGATCGTTCCGGGCAGGGAAGACAGTACTTC
cdr3_aa: CASSIDRSGQGRQYF